This T cell receptor (beta chain) was documented in a study of shared clonotypes between healthy human individuals. Across the whole study: The study enrolled a couple of women and a few men aged 18 to 49.

Terminally differentiated effector memory CD45RA+ cells were left out of the naive CD8 fraction, which was CD45RO-negative and positively selected for CCR7. V was cut by 8 bases and J by 4 bases, with 17 bases left in between. Germline assignment: CDR1 SNHLY and CDR2 FYNNEI. The CDR3 extends over 14 amino acids. There are a few counts of this clone. The antigen remains undetermined. Study-level results: Across a handful of donors, naive CD4 shared roughly 5%, naive CD8 around 4%, memory CD4 over 2%, memory CD8 0.4% to 0.5%.

Profiling relied on immunoSEQ multiplex PCR, and the TCRdb table lists in-frame clones only, not all of them. This table has hundreds of thousands of clones, under 95% appearing once. This clonotype was obtained from a man aged 30 to 39 in good health. The rearrangement links TRBV2 to TRBJ1-1; D might be TRBD1 (5 bases). The sample comprised naive CD8+ T cells sorted from blood. CDR3 amino acids: CASVLMQGITEAFF. The CDR3 nucleotides are TGTGCCAGCGTCTTGATGCAGGGAATCACTGAAGCTTTCTTT.